This T cell receptor beta chain was sequenced for a study of Ad26.COV2.S vaccination and SARS-CoV-2 variants. As for treatment: some 19 received Ad26.COV2.S at low or high dose, single or two shots; about 5 received placebo; per-sample allocation not given. Repertoires come from day 63 after the first vaccine or placebo injection. A word on this clone: Its antigen remains unknown.

Germline-derived CDR1 and CDR2 are SEHNR and FQNEAQ (reference sequence). CDR3 length: 15 residues. V shed 5 bases and J 6 bases; nucleotides not matched to a gene: 10. The table came from immunoSEQ multiplex PCR; TCRdb's copy has only in-frame clones and leaves some out. Of roughly 420,000 clones listed, roughly 89% are singletons. Study-level results: Individuals receiving vaccine had higher spike-specific TCR breadth than placebo recipients did.

The chain combines TRBV7-9 with TRBJ2-1; 7 bases match TRBD2. The receptor was derived from a person aged 18-60 years who received the Ad26.COV2.S COVID-19 vaccine or a placebo. The sample consisted of peripheral blood, taken in a trial of Ad26.COV2.S vaccine versus placebo. The CDR3 region has the DNA TGTGCCAGCAGCCCTGGGGCTAGCGGACTCAATGAGCAGTTCTTC. Amino acids: CASSPGASGLNEQFF. Full variable domain (remainder filled in from reference TRBV7-9 and TRBJ2-1): DTGVSQNPRHKITKRGQNVTFRCDPISEHNRLYWYRQTLGQGPEFLTYFQNEAQLEKSRLLSDRFSAERPKGSFSTLEIQRTEQGDSAMYLCASSPGASGLNEQFFGPGTRLTVL.